This is a list of T cell receptor beta chains from one sample in a study of Graves' ophthalmopathy and Graves' hyperthyroidism. TCRdb used MiXCR to reprocess the multiplex PCR reads, holding one entry per CDR3 protein. The sample lists a few hundred thousand distinct CDR3 sequences, 15% occurring once. Sequenced material: peripheral blood. The origin of the receptors is a woman aged 18-30 years with stable Graves' hyperthyroidism. CDR3s include the opening cysteine and the closing phenylalanine or tryptophan. The D gene is left open where the match is weak. Not all rows give a size; the values are once, few, many and, for expanded clones, a class.

J gene | V gene | D gene | clone size | CDR3 DNA | CDR3 protein
TRBJ1-1 | TRBV12-3/TRBV12-4 | . | many | TGTGCCAGCAGCCTAGAGGAGGGCACTGAAGCTTTCTTT | CASSLEEGTEAFF
TRBJ2-5 | TRBV6-2/TRBV6-3 | TRBD2 | many | TGTGCCAGCAGTTACTCAGCGGGGCGGCTACAAGAGACCCAGTACTTC | CASSYSAGRLQETQYF
TRBJ1-3 | TRBV18 | . | . | TGTGCCAGCTCACTACAGGGTGGAGAAAACACCATATATTTT | CASSLQGGENTIYF
TRBJ2-7 | TRBV6-2/TRBV6-3 | . | many | TGTGCCAGCAGAGTCACGGGACCTTACGAGCAGTACTTC | CASRVTGPYEQYF
TRBJ2-7 | TRBV12-3/TRBV12-4 | . | many | TGTGCCAGCAGTTCCAGTGTAGGGGTGTACGAGCAGTACTTC | CASSSSVGVYEQYF
TRBJ1-2 | TRBV10-3 | . | many | TGTGCCATCCATCCCGGAAGTACAAACTATGGCTACACCTTC | CAIHPGSTNYGYTF
TRBJ1-1 | TRBV12-3/TRBV12-4 | . | many | TGTGCCAGCAGCTACCAGGCAGGGGCCTTAACTGAAGCTTTCTTT | CASSYQAGALTEAFF
TRBJ2-2 | TRBV5-1 | . | . | TGCGCCAGCAGCCCCCTCGGGGGGGAGCTGTTTTTT | CASSPLGGELFF
TRBJ2-5 | TRBV2 | . | . | TGTGCCAGCAGTCCTGGACAGTTTGGGGAGATCGAAGAGACCCAGTACTTC | CASSPGQFGEIEETQYF
TRBJ1-5 | TRBV28 | . | . | TGTGCCAGCAGTTCACCTAGGACCCGCGGAAGGAATCAGCCTCAGCATTTT | CASSSPRTRGRNQPQHF
TRBJ1-2 | TRBV3-1 | . | many | TGTGCCAGCAGCTCGAGCGGGGCGCGAGGCTACACCTTC | CASSSSGARGYTF
TRBJ1-5 | TRBV6-1 | . | . | TGTGCCAGCAGTGAAGCCGGAGATCAGCCCCAGCATTTT | CASSEAGDQPQHF
TRBJ1-5 | TRBV6-5 | . | many | TGTGCCAGCATCGCAGTAGGGAGGCTCAATCAGCCCCAGCATTTT | CASIAVGRLNQPQHF
TRBJ1-5 | TRBV19 | TRBD1 | . | TGTGCCACCAGACGACAGGGACCTAATAATCAGCCCCAGCATTTT | CATRRQGPNNQPQHF
TRBJ1-2 | TRBV6-1 | . | many | TGTGCCAGCAGTCCAGTGGGCGACTATGGCTACACCTTC | CASSPVGDYGYTF
TRBJ2-7 | TRBV6-2/TRBV6-3 | TRBD1 | many | TGTGCCAGCAGTTACGGATCCGGGACAGCCTCCTACGAGCAGTACTTC | CASSYGSGTASYEQYF
TRBJ2-4 | TRBV20-1 | . | . | TGCAGTGCTTTAGCCAAAAACATTCAGTACTTC | CSALAKNIQYF
TRBJ1-6 | TRBV19 | . | many | TGTGCCAGTAGTTTGGGGTCTCAATCACCCCTCCACTTT | CASSLGSQSPLHF
TRBJ2-5 | TRBV19 | . | many | TGTGCCAGTAGTATCTCCGGGGGGCTGCAAGAGACCCAGTACTTC | CASSISGGLQETQYF
TRBJ1-1 | TRBV6-2/TRBV6-3 | . | many | TGTGCCAGCAGCCTGAGGGACGGTGACACTGAAGCTTTCTTT | CASSLRDGDTEAFF
TRBJ1-5 | TRBV6-1 | . | many | TGTGCCAGCAGCGGTTCCGCGATACAGCCCCAGCATTTT | CASSGSAIQPQHF
TRBJ1-1 | TRBV19 | TRBD1 | few | TGTGCCAGTAGTGTTAACAGGGGCTTCTACACTGAAGCTTTCTTT | CASSVNRGFYTEAFF
TRBJ2-7 | TRBV29-1 | . | . | TGCAGCGTTGAAGTTGGGCCGGGACGGACCTACGAGCAGTACTTC | CSVEVGPGRTYEQYF
TRBJ2-7 | TRBV7-2 | . | . | TGTGCCAGCAGCTTAGTGGACGACGAGCAGTACTTC | CASSLVDDEQYF
TRBJ1-6 | TRBV6-5 | TRBD1 | many | TGTGCCAGCAGGACACCGCCGGGACAGGGAACCGGTTCACCCCTCCACTTT | CASRTPPGQGTGSPLHF
TRBJ1-2 | TRBV6-5 | TRBD1 | many | TGTGCCAGCAGTTACTCCACAGGGGTGGATGGCTACACCTTC | CASSYSTGVDGYTF